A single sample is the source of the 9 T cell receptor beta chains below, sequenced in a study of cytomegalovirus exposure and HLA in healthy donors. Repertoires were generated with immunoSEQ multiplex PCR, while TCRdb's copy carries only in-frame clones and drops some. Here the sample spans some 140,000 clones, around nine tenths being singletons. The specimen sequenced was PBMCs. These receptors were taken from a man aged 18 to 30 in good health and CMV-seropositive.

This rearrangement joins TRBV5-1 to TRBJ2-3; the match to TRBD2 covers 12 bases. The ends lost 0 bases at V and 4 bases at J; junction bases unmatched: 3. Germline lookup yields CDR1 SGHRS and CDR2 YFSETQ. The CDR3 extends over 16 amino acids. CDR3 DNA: TGCGCCAGCAGCTTGGCGGGACTAGCGGGCTCAGATACGCAGTATTTT. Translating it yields CASSLAGLAGSDTQYF.

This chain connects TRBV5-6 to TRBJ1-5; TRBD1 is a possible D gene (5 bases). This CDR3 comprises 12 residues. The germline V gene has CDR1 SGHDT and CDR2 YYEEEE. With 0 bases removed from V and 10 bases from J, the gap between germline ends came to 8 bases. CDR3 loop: CASSLAGGPQHF. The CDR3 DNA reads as TGTGCCAGCAGCTTGGCCGGGGGTCCCCAGCATTTT.

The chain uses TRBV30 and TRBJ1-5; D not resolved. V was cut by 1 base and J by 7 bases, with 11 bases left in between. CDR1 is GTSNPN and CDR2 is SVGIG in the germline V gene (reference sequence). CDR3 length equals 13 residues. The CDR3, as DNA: TGTGCCTGGAGTGCCAGGTGGGAGCAGCCCCAGCATTTT. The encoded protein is CAWSARWEQPQHF.

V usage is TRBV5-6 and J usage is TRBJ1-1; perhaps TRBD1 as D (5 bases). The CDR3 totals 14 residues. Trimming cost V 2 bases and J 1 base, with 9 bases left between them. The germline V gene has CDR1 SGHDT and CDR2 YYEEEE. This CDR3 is CASSFKGWNTEAFF. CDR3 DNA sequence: TGTGCCAGCAGCTTTAAGGGGTGGAACACTGAAGCTTTCTTT. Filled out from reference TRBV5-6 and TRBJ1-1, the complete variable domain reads DAGVTQSPTHLIKTRGQQVTLRCSPKSGHDTVSWYQQALGQGPQFIFQYYEEEERQRGNFPDRFSGHQFPNYSSELNVNALLLGDSALYLCASSFKGWNTEAFFGQGTRLTVV.

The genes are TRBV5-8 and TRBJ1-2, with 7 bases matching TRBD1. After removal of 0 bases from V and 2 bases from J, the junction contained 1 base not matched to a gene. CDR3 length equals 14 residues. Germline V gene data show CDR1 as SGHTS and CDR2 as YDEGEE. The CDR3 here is CASSLGGQNYGYTF. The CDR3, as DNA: TGTGCCAGCAGCTTGGGGGGACAGAACTATGGCTACACCTTC. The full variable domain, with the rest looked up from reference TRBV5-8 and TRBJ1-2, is EAGVTQSPTHLIKTRGQQATLRCSPISGHTSVYWYQQALGLGLQFLLWYDEGEERNRGNFPPRFSGRQFPNYSSELNVNALELEDSALYLCASSLGGQNYGYTFGSGTRLTVV.

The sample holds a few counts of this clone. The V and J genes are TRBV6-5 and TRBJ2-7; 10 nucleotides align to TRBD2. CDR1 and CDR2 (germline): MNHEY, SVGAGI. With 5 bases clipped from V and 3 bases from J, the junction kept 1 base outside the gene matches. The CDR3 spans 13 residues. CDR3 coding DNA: TGTGCCAGCAGTCGGACTAGCGGCTACGAGCAGTACTTC. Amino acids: CASSRTSGYEQYF.

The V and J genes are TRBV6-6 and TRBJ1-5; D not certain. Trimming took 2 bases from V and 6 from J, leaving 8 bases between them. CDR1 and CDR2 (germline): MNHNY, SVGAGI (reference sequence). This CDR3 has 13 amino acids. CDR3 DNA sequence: TGTGCCAGCAGTTACACGGAGGTTCAGCCCCAGCATTTT. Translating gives CASSYTEVQPQHF.

The CDR3 is CASSFSWGRGELFF. Here the CDR3 DNA reads TGTGCCAGCAGTTTTTCGTGGGGGAGGGGGGAGCTGTTTTTT. The genes are TRBV28 and TRBJ2-2; D is perhaps TRBD2 (6 bases). V dropped 3 bases and J dropped 8 bases, with 13 bases sitting between them. CDR3 length equals 14 residues. The germline V gene has CDR1 MDHEN and CDR2 SYDVKM.

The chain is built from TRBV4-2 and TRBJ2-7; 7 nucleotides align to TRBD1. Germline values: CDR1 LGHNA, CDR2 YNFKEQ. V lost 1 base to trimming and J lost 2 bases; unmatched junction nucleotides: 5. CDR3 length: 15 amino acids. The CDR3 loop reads CASSQARQGAYEQYF. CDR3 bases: TGTGCCAGCAGCCAAGCGAGGCAGGGGGCCTACGAGCAGTACTTC.